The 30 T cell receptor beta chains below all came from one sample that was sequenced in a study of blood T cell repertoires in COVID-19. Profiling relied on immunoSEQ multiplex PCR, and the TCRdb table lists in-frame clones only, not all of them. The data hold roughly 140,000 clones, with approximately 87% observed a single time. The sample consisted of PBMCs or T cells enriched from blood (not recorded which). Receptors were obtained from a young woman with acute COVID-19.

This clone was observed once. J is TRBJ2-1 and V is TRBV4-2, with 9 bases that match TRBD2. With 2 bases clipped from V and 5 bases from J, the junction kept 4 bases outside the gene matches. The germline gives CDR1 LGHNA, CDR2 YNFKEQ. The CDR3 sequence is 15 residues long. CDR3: CASSQLAGTDNEQFF. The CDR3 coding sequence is TGTGCCAGCAGCCAACTAGCGGGAACCGACAATGAGCAGTTCTTC.

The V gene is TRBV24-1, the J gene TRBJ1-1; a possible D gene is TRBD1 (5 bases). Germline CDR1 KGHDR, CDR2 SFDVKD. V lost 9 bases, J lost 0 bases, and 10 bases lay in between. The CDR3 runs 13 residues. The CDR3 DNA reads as TGTGCCACCCGAGCGGGGCTGAACACTGAAGCTTTCTTT. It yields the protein CATRAGLNTEAFF.

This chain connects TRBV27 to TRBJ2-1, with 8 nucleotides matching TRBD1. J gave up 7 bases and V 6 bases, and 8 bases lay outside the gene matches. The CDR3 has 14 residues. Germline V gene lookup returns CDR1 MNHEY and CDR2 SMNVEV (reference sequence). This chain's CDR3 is CASRRDRLVNEQFF. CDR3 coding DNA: TGTGCCAGCAGAAGGGACAGGTTGGTAAATGAGCAGTTCTTC.

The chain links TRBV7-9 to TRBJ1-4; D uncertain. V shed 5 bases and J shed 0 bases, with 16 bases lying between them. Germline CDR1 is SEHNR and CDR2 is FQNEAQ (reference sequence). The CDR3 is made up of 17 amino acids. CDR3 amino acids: CASSPAREGATNEKLFF. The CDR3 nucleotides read TGTGCCAGCAGCCCGGCACGGGAGGGTGCAACTAATGAAAAACTGTTTTTT.

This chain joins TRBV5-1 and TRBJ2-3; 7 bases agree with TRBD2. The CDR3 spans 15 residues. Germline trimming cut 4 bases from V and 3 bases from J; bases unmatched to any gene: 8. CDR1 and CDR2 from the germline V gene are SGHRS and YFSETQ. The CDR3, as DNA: TGCGCCAGCAGCGGGGCGGGAGCTGGTACAGATACGCAGTATTTT. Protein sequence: CASSGAGAGTDTQYF.

The CDR3 region has the DNA TGTGCCTGGAGTGTCTTGGCGGGAGTCGGGGAGACCCAGTACTTC. The encoded protein is CAWSVLAGVGETQYF. The chain has TRBV30 and TRBJ2-5; the match to TRBD2 covers 7 bases. CDR1 is GTSNPN, CDR2 SVGIG, per germline (reference sequence). J lost 5 bases, V lost 0 bases, and 9 bases had no gene match. The CDR3 is 15 amino acids.

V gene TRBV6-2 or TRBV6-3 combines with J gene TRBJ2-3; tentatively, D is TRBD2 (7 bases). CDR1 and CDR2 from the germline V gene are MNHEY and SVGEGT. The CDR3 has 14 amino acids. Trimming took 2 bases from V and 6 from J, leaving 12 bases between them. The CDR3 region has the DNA TGTGCCAGCAGTTACGGGGGGGCGATGGATACGCAGTATTTT. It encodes CASSYGGAMDTQYF.

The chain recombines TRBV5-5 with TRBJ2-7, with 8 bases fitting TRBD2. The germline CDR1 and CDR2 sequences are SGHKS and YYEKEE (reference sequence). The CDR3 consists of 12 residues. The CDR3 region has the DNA TGTGCCAGCAGCGGACCGGGACTAGATTTAAGGGTC. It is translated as CASSGPGLDLRV.

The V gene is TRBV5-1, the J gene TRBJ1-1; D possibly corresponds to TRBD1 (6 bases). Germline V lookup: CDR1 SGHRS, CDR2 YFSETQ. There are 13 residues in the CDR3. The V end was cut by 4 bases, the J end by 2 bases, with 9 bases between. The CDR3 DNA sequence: TGCGCCAGCAGCCCGGACAGTAACACTGAAGCTTTCTTT. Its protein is CASSPDSNTEAFF.

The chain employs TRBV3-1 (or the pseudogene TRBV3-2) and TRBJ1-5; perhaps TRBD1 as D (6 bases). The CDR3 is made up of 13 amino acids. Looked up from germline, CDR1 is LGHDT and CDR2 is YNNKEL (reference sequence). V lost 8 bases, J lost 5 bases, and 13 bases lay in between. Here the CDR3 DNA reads TGTGCCAGCTCAGGGGCTTGGGATCAGCCCCAGCATTTT. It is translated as CASSGAWDQPQHF.

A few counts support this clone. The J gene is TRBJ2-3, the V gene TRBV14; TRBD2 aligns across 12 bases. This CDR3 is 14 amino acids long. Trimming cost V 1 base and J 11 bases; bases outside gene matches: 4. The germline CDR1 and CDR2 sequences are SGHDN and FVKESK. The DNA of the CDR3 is TGTGCCAGCAGCCAAGCACTAGCGGGAGGCAAGCAGTATTTT. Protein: CASSQALAGGKQYF.

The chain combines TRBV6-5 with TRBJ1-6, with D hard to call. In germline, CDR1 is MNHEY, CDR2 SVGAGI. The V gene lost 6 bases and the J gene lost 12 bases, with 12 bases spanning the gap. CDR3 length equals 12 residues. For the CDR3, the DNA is TGTGCCAGCAGCCTCGCCGGCGGACCCCTCCACTTT. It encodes CASSLAGGPLHF.

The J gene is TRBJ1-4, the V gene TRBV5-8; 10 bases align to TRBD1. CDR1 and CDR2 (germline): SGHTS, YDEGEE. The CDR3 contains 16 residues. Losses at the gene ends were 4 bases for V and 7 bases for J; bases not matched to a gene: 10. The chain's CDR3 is CASSLGGQGVAEKLFF. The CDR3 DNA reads TGTGCCAGCAGCCTGGGAGGACAGGGGGTAGCTGAAAAACTGTTTTTT.

CDR3 sequence (DNA): TGTGCCAGTAGTATAGTGGGACTAGCGGGAGGTGCTAATGAGCAGTTCTTC. Translating gives CASSIVGLAGGANEQFF. J is TRBJ2-1 and V is TRBV19; 15 bases match TRBD2. With 1 base clipped from V and 7 bases from J, the junction kept 5 bases outside the gene matches. CDR3 size: 17 residues. Germline loops: CDR1 LNHDA, CDR2 SQIVND (reference sequence).

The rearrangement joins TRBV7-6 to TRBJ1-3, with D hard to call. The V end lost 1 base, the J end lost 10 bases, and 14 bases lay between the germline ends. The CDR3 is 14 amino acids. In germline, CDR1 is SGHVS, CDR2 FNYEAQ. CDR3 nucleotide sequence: TGTGCCAGCAGCTTAGGGCCGCAACCGGGGACCATATATTTT. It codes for CASSLGPQPGTIYF.

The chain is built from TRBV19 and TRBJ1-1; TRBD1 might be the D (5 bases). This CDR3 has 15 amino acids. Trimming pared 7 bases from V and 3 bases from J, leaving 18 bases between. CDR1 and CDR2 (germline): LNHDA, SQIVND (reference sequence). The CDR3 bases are TGTGCCAGTACCCTGGGGGGGGTTTGGGACACTGAAGCTTTCTTT. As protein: CASTLGGVWDTEAFF.

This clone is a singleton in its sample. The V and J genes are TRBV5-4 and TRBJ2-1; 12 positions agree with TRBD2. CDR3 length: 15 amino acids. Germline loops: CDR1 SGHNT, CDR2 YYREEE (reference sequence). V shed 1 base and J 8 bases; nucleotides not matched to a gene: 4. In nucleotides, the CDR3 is TGTGCCAGCAGCTTGCTAGCGGGAGGGTTTGATGAGCAGTTCTTC. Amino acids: CASSLLAGGFDEQFF. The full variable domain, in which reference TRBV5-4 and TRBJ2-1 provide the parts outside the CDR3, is ETGVTQSPTHLIKTRGQQVTLRCSSQSGHNTVSWYQQALGQGPQFIFQYYREEENGRGNFPPRFSGLQFPNYSSELNVNALELDDSALYLCASSLLAGGFDEQFFGPGTRLTVL.

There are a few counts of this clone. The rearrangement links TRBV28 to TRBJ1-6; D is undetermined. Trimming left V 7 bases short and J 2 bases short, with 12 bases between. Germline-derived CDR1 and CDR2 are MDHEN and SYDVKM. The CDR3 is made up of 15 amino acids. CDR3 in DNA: TGTGCCAGCACCATCAGGTCTCCCTATAATTCACCCCTCCACTTT. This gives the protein CASTIRSPYNSPLHF.

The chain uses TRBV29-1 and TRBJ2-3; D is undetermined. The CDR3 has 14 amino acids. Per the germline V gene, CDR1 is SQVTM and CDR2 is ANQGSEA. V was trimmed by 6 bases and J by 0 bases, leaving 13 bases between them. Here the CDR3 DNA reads TGCAGCGTAAGTAGGCAGACTAGCACAGATACGCAGTATTTT. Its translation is CSVSRQTSTDTQYF.

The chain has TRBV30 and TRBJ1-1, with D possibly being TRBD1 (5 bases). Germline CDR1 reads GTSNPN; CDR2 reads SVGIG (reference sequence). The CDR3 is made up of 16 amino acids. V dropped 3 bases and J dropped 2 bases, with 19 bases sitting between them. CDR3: CAWREPQGSANTEAFF. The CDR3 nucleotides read TGTGCCTGGAGGGAACCTCAGGGTTCAGCCAACACTGAAGCTTTCTTT. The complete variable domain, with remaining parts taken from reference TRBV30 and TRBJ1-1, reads SQTIHQWPATLVQPVGSPLSLECTVEGTSNPNLYWYRQAAGRGLQLLFYSVGIGQISSEVPQNLSASRPQDRQFILSSKKLLLSDSGFYLCAWREPQGSANTEAFFGQGTRLTVV.

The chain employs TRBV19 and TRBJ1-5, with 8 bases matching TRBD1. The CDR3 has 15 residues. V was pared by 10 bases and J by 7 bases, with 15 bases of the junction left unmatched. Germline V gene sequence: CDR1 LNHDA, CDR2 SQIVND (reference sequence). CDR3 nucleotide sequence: TGTGCCACGCGGACGGGCGACAGGGGTGAACAGCCCCAGCATTTT. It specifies CATRTGDRGEQPQHF.

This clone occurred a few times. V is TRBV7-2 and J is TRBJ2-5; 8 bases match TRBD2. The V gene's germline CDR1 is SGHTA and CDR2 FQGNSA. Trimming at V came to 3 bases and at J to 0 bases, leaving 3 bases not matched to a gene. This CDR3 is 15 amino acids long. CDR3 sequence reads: CASSFSGVYQETQYF. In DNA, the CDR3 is TGTGCCAGCAGCTTTAGCGGGGTGTACCAAGAGACCCAGTACTTC.

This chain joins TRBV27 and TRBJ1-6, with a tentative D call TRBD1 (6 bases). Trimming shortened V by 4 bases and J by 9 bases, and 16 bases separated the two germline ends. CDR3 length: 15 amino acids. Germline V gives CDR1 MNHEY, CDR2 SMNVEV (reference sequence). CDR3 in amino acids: CASSWAQGSSSPLHF. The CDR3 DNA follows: TGTGCCAGCAGTTGGGCCCAGGGGAGTAGTTCACCCCTCCACTTT.

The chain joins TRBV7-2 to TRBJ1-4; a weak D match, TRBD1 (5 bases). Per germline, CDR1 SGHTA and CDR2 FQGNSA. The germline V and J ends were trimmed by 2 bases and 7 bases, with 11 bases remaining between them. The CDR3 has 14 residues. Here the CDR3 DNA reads TGTGCCAGCAGCTTAAGCCGGGGGGGTGAAAAACTGTTTTTT. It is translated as CASSLSRGGEKLFF.

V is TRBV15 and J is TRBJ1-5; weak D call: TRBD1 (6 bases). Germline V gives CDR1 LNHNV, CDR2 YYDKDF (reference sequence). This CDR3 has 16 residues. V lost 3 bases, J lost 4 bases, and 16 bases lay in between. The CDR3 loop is CATSSTLDSPNQPQHF. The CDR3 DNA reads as TGTGCCACCAGCAGTACCCTGGACAGTCCGAATCAGCCCCAGCATTTT.

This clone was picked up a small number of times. The CDR3 reads CASSSYEKLFF. DNA for the CDR3: TGTGCCAGCAGTTCTTATGAAAAACTGTTTTTT. The rearrangement joins TRBV28 to TRBJ1-4, with D unresolved. CDR1 MDHEN and CDR2 SYDVKM come from the germline V gene. The V gene lost 4 bases and the J gene lost 6 bases, with 3 bases spanning the gap. This CDR3 contains 11 residues.

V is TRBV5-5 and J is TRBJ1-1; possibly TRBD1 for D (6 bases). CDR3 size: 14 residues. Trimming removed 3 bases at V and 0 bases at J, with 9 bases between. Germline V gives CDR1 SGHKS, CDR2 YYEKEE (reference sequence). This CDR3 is CASSWGTLNTEAFF. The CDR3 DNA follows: TGTGCCAGCAGCTGGGGGACACTGAACACTGAAGCTTTCTTT.

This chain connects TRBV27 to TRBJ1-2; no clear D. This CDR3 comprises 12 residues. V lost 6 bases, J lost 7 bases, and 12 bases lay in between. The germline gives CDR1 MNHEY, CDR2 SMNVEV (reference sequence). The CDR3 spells CASRSPGAGYTF. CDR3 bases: TGTGCCAGCAGATCCCCAGGCGCTGGCTACACCTTC.

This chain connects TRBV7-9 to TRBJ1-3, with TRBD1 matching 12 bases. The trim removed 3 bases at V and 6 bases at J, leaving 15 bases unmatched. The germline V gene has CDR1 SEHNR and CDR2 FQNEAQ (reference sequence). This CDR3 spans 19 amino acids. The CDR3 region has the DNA TGTGCCAGCAGCTTCGGGACAGGGGGCCGGTCAGGGCTGTCAAACACCATATATTTT. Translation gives CASSFGTGGRSGLSNTIYF.

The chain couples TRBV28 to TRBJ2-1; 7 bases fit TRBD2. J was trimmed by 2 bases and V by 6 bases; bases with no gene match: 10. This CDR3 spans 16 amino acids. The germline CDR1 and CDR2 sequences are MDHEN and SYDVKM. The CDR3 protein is CASSPYGRGAYNEQFF. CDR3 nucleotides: TGTGCCAGCAGCCCGTACGGACGGGGGGCCTACAATGAGCAGTTCTTC. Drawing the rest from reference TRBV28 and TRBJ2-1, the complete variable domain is DVKVTQSSRYLVKRTGEKVFLECVQDMDHENMFWYRQDPGLGLRLIYFSYDVKMKEKGDIPEGYSVSREKKERFSLILESASTNQTSMYLCASSPYGRGAYNEQFFGPGTRLTVL.